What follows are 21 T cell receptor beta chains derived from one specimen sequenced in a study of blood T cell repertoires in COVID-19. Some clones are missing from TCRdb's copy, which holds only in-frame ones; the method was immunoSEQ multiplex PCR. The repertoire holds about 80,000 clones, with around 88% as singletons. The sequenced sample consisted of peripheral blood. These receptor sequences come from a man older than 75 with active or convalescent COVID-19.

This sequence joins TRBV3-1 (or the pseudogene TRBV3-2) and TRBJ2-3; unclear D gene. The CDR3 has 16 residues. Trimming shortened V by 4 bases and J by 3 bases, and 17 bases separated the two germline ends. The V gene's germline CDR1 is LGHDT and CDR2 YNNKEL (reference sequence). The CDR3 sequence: CASSLRIAKLTDTQYF. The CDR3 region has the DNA TGTGCCAGCAGCCTCCGCATCGCGAAACTGACAGATACGCAGTATTTT.

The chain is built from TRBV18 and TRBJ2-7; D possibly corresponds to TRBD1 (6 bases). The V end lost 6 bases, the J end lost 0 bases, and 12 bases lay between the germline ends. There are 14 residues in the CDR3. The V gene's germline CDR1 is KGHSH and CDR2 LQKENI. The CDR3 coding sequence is TGTGCCAGCTCCCCCGGGACACTCTCCTACGAGCAGTACTTC. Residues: CASSPGTLSYEQYF.

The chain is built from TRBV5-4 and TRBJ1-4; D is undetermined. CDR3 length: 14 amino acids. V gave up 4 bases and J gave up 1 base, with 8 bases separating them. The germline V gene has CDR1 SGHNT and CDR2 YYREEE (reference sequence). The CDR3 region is CASSPDLTNEKLFF. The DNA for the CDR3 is TGTGCCAGCAGCCCGGACTTAACTAATGAAAAACTGTTTTTT.

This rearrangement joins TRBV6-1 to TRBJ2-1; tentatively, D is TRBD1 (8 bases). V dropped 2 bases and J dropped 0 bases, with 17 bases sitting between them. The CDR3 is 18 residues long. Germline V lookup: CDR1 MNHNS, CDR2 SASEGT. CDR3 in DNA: TGTGCCAGCAGTGAATTACGGGGGGACAGGAGCTCCTACAATGAGCAGTTCTTC. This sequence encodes CASSELRGDRSSYNEQFF.

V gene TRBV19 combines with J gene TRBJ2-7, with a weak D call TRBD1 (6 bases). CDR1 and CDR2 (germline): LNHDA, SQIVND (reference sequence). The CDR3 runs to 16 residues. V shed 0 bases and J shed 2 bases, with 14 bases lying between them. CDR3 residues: CASSIDGARGAYEQYF. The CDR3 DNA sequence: TGTGCCAGTAGTATAGATGGAGCCAGGGGCGCCTACGAGCAGTACTTC.

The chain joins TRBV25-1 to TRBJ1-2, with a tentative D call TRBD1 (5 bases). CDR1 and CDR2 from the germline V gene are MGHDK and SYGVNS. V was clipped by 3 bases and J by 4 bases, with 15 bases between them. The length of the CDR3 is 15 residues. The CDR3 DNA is TGTGCCAGCAGTGAGGGGTCGACAGTTATCTATGGCTACACCTTC. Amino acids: CASSEGSTVIYGYTF.

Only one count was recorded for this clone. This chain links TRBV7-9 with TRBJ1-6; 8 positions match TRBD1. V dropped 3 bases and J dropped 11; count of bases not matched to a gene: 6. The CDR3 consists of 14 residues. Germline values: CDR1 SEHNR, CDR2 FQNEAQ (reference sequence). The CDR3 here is CASSFGQGSAPLHF. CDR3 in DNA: TGTGCCAGCAGCTTCGGACAGGGTAGTGCACCCCTCCACTTT.

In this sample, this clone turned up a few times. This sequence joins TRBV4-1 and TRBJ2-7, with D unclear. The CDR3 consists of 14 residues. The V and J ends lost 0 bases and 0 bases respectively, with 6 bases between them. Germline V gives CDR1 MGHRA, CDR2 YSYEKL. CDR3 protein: CASSQERSSYEQYF. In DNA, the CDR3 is TGCGCCAGCAGCCAAGAGAGGAGCTCCTACGAGCAGTACTTC.

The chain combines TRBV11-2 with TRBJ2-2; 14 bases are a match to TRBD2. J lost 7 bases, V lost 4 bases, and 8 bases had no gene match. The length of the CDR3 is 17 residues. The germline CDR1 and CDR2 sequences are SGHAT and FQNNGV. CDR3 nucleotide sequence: TGTGCCAGCAGCTCCGTGACTAGCGGGAGGGGAATCGGGGAGCTGTTTTTT. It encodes CASSSVTSGRGIGELFF.

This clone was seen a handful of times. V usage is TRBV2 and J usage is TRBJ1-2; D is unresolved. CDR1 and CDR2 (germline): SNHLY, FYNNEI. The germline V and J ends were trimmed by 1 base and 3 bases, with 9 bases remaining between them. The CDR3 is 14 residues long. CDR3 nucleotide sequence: TGTGCCAGCAGTGAAGGGGCCCTCGACTATGGCTACACCTTC. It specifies CASSEGALDYGYTF.

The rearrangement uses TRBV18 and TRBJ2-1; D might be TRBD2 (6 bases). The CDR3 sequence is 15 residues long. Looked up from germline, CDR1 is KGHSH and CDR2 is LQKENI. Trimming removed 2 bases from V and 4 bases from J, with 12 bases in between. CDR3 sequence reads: CASSPRSSDYNEQFF. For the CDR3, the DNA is TGTGCCAGCTCACCAAGGTCTAGCGATTACAATGAGCAGTTCTTC.

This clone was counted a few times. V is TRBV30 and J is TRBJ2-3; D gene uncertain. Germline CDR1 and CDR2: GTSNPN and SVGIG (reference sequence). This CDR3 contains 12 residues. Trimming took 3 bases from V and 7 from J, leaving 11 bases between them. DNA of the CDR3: TGTGCCTGGAGGCCCCAGCGAAATACGCAGTATTTT. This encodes CAWRPQRNTQYF.

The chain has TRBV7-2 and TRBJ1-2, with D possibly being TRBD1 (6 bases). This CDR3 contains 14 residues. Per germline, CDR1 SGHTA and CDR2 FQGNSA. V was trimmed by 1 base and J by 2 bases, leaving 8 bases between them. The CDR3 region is CASSLDRANYGYTF. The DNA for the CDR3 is TGTGCCAGCAGCTTAGACAGGGCCAACTATGGCTACACCTTC.

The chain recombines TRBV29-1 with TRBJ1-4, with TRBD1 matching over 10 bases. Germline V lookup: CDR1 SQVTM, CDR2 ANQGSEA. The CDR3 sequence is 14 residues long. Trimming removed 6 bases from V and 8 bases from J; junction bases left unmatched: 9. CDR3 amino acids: CSVDTGTGDEKLFF. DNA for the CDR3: TGCAGCGTAGACACCGGGACAGGGGACGAAAAACTGTTTTTT. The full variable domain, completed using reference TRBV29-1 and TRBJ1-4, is SAVISQKPSRDICQRGTSLTIQCQVDSQVTMMFWYRQQPGQSLTLIATANQGSEATYESGFVIDKFPISRPNLTFSTLTVSNMSPEDSSIYLCSVDTGTGDEKLFFGSGTQLSVL.

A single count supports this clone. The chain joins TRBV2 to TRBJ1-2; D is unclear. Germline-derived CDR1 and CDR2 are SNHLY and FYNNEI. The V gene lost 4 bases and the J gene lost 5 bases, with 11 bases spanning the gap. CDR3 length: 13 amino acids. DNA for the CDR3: TGTGCCAGCAGTGTCGGAGAAAGGTATGGCTACACCTTC. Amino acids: CASSVGERYGYTF.

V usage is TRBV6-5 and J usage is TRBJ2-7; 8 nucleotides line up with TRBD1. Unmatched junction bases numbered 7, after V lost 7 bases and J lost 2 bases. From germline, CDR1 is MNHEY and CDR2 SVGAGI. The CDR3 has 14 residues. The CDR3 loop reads CASTTGDPPYEQYF. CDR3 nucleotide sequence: TGTGCCAGCACGACAGGGGATCCCCCCTACGAGCAGTACTTC.

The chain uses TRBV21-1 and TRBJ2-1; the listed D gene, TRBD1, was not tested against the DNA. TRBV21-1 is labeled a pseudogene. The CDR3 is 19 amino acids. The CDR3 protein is CASSQTFSGQASSYNEQFF. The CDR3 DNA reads TGTGCCAGCAGCCAAACTTTTTCCGGACAGGCGAGCTCCTACAATGAGCAGTTCTTC.

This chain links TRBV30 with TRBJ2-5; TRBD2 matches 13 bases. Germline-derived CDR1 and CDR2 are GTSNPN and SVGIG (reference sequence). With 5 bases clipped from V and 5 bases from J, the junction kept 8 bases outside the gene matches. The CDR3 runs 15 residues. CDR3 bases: TGTGCCTGGGGCCGACTAGCGGGGGGTTCGGAGACCCAGTACTTC. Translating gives CAWGRLAGGSETQYF.

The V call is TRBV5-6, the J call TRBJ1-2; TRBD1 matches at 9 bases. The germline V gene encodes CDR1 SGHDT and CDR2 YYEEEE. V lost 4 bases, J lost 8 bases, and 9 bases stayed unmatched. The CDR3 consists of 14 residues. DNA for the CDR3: TGTGCCAGCAGCACCTTGGACAGGGGAGAAGGCTACACCTTC. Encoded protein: CASSTLDRGEGYTF. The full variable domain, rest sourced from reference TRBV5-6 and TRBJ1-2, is DAGVTQSPTHLIKTRGQQVTLRCSPKSGHDTVSWYQQALGQGPQFIFQYYEEEERQRGNFPDRFSGHQFPNYSSELNVNALLLGDSALYLCASSTLDRGEGYTFGSGTRLTVV.

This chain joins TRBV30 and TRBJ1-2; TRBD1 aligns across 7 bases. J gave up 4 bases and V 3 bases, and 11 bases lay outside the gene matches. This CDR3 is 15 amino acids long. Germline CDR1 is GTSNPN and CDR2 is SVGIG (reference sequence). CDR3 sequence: CAWSPGGPSSYGYTF. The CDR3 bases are TGTGCCTGGAGCCCAGGGGGTCCCTCCAGCTATGGCTACACCTTC.

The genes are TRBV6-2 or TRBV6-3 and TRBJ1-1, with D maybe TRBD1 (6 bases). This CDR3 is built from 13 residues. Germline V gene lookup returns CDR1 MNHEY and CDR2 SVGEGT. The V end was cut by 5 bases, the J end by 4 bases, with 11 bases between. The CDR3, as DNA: TGTGCCAGCAGTATCACAGGGAGCACTGAAGCTTTCTTT. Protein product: CASSITGSTEAFF.